The present TCR beta chain was sequenced within a study of blood T cell repertoires in COVID-19 (dated by TCRdb to 2018 to 2020). For the wider study: The collaborator samples originated in the United States, Italy and Spain and spanned the acute and convalescent phases of COVID-19. A de-identified subject ID, COVID-19 status, age in years and sex were almost always included in the sample metadata. Where HLA class I and class II types were available, the types were taken from metadata supplied by the sample provider, not from assay-based typing. Samples came from the ongoing ImmuneRACE study (first 160 participants) plus 1,254 subjects from 6 global collaborators. The repertoires were made available in a free public database intended to serve as a resource for research on the immune response to SARS-CoV-2. The prospective study material was composed of cDNA or gDNA derived from T cells, B-cell-depleted T cells, or PBMCs. Subjects who had been exposed to COVID-19, were actively infected with it, or had recovered from it provided the deeply sampled blood TCRbeta repertoires that made up the dataset.

TCRbeta CDR3 regions were amplified from genomic DNA by means of the immunoSEQ Assay, a bias-controlled multiplex PCR. Regarding the original processing steps: The number of nucleated cells in each sample was estimated from the amplification of reference gene primers within the assay. To quantify the absolute abundance of each unique TCRbeta CDR3 rearrangement, sequence reads were collapsed and filtered. Productive Simpson clonality was computed per sample as the square root of Simpson's diversity index over productive rearrangements. This is the immuneACCESS table as TCRdb keeps it, with only in-frame sequences that have V and J called. A part of the clones is gone; compared with another copy, unresolved V genes explain less than half, and the rest is unexplained. V, J and clone size are taken as reported in that table, and D and trimming were inferred from the DNA itself. The sample table lists over 150,000 clones, roughly 90% of them with a count of one. In total, the top ten clones hold about 3.9% of the sample.

About this clone itself: It has no known antigen specificity. No clone much larger than this one lies a single base away; base qualities are absent.

The investigation overall reported the following: The amount of clinical and demographic metadata varied by source and participant and was provided uncurated.

Sequences MNHEY (CDR1) and SVGAGI (CDR2) are obtained from the germline V gene. The V end gives up 6 bases and the J end 5 bases, leaving 10 bases in the junction not matched to a gene. The CDR3 sequence holds 14 residues, the cysteine and phenylalanine included. The retained sequence is limited to the CDR3, 42 bases, with the frame set at the first base. A second Seattle source provided samples from volunteer blood donors who had recovered from COVID-19. Whole blood was collected in K2EDTA tubes by collaborating institutions according to the institutions' own protocols. For TCRbeta analysis, collaborator samples were shipped as frozen whole blood, as isolated PBMCs, or as DNA extracted from either sample type.

The V and J genes are TRBV6-5 and TRBJ2-7, and TRBD2 aligns with 7 junction nucleotides. This TCR was recovered from a woman aged 55-75 years who had recovered from COVID-19. The sequenced sample was peripheral blood. This receptor carries the CDR3 CASRSVGRGHEQYF. The nucleotides are TGTGCCAGCAGGTCGGTGGGGAGGGGACACGAGCAGTACTTC.